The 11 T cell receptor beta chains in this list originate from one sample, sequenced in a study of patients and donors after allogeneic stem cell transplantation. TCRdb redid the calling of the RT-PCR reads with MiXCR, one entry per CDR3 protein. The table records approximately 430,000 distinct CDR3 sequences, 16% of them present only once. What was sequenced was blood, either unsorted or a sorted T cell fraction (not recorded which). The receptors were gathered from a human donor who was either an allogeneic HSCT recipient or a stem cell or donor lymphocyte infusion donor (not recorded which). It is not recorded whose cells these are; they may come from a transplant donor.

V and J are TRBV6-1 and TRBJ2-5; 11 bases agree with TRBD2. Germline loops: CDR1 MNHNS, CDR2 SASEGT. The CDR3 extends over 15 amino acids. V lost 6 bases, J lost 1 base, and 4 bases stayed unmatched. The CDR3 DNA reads TGTGCCAGCAGGGGACTAGCGGAGAGCCAAGAGACCCAGTACTTC. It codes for CASRGLAESQETQYF.

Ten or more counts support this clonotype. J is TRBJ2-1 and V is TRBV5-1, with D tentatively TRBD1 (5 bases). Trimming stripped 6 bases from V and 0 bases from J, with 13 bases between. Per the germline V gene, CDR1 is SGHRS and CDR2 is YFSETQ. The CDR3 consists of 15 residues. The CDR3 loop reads CASTRAGNSYNEQFF. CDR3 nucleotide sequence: TGCGCCAGCACCCGTGCAGGGAACTCCTACAATGAGCAGTTCTTC.

The CDR3, as DNA: TGCGCCAGCAGGTCCGGACTAGCGGACTACAATGAGCAGTTCTTC. This sequence encodes CASRSGLADYNEQFF. This chain connects TRBV5-1 to TRBJ2-1; 10 bases agree with TRBD2. CDR3 length equals 15 residues. Unmatched junction bases numbered 5, after V lost 5 bases and J lost 3 bases. Germline V gene data show CDR1 as SGHRS and CDR2 as YFSETQ.

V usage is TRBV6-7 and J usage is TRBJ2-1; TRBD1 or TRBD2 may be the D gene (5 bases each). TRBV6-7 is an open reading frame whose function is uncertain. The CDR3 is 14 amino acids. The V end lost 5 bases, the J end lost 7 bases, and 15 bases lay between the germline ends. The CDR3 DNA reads TGTGCCAGCAGTCCCCGGGACCCGGGGAATGAGCAGTTCTTC. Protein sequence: CASSPRDPGNEQFF.

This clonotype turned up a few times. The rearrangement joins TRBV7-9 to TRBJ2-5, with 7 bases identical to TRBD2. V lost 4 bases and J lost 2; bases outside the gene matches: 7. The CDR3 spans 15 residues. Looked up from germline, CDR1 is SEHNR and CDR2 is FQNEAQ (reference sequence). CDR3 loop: CASSSGGRRQETQYF. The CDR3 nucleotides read TGTGCCAGCAGCTCCGGCGGGAGAAGGCAAGAGACCCAGTACTTC.

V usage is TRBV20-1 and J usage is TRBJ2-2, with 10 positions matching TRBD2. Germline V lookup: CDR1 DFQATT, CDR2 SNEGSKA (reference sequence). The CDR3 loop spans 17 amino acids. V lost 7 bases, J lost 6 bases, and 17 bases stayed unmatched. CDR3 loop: CSGIRPSGGHVAGELFF. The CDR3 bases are TGCAGTGGGATCAGACCTAGCGGGGGCCACGTGGCCGGGGAGCTGTTTTTT.

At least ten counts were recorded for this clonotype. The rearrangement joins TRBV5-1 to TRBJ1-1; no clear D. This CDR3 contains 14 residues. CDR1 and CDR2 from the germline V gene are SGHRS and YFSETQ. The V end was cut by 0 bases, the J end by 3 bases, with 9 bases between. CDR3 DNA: TGCGCCAGCAGCTTGGGTCCCCCTGACACTGAAGCTTTCTTT. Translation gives CASSLGPPDTEAFF.

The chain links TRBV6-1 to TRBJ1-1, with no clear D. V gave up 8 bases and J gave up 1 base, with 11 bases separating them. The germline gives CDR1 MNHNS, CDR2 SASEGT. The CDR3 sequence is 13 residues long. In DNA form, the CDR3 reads TGTGCCAGCCTTTTCCGTGCGAACACTGAAGCTTTCTTT. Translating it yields CASLFRANTEAFF.

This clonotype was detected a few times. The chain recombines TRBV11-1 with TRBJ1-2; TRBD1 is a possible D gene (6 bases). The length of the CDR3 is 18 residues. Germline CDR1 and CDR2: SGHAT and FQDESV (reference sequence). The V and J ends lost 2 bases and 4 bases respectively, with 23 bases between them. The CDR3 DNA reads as TGTGCCAGCAGCTTACTTATGGCAGGGGAAAATCCCCGCTATGGCTACACCTTC. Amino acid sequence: CASSLLMAGENPRYGYTF.

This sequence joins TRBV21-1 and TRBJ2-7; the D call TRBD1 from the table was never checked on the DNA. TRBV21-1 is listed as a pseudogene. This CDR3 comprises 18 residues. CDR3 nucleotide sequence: TGTGCCAGCAGCACCCAGGGACGGGCGGAACGATTCTCCTACGAGCAGTACTTC. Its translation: CASSTQGRAERFSYEQYF.

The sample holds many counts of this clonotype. For the CDR3, the DNA is TGCGCCAGCAGCTTGGGATTGAGCGGGAGGGAGGAGACCCAGTACTTC. Its translation: CASSLGLSGREETQYF. This chain links TRBV5-1 with TRBJ2-5; 10 positions agree with TRBD2. Germline-derived CDR1 and CDR2 are SGHRS and YFSETQ. The ends lost 0 bases at V and 5 bases at J; junction bases unmatched: 7. CDR3 length: 16 amino acids.